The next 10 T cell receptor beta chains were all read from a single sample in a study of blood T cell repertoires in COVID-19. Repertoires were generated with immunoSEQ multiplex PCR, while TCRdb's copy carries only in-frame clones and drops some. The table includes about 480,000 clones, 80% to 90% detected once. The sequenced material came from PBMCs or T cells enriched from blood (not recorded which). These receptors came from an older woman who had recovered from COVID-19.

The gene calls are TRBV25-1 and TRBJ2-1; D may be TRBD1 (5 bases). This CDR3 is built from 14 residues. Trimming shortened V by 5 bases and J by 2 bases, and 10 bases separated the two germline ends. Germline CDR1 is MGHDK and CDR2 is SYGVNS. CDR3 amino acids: CASSRAGTYNEQFF. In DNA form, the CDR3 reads TGTGCCAGCAGTAGGGCAGGGACCTACAATGAGCAGTTCTTC. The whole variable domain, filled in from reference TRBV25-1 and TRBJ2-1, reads EADIYQTPRYLVIGTGKKITLECSQTMGHDKMYWYQQDPGMELHLIHYSYGVNSTEKGDLSSESTVSRIRTEHFPLTLESARPSHTSQYLCASSRAGTYNEQFFGPGTRLTVL.

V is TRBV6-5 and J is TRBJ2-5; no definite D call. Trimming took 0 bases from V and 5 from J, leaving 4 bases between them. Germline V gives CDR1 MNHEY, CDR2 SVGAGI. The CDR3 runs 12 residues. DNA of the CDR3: TGTGCCAGCAGTTACTCCCCGGAGACCCAGTACTTC. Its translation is CASSYSPETQYF.

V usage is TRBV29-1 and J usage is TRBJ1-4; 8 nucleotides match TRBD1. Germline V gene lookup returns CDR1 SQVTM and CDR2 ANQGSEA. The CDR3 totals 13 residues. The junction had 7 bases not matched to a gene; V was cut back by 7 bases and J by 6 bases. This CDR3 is CSALDREYEKLFF. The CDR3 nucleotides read TGCAGCGCCCTGGACAGGGAGTATGAAAAACTGTTTTTT. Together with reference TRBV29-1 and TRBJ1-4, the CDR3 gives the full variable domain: SAVISQKPSRDICQRGTSLTIQCQVDSQVTMMFWYRQQPGQSLTLIATANQGSEATYESGFVIDKFPISRPNLTFSTLTVSNMSPEDSSIYLCSALDREYEKLFFGSGTQLSVL.

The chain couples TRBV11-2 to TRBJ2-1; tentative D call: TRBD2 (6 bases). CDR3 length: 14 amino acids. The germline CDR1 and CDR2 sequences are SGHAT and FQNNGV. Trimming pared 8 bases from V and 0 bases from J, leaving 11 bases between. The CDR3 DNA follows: TGTGCCAGCCAGAGGGACTTCTCCTACAATGAGCAGTTCTTC. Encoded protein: CASQRDFSYNEQFF.

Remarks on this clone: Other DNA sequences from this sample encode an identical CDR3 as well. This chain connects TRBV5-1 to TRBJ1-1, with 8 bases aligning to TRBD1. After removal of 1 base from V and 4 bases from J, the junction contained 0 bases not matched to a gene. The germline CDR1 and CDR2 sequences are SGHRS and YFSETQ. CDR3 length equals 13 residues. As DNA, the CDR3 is TGCGCCAGCAGCTTGACAGGGGGCACTGAAGCTTTCTTT. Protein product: CASSLTGGTEAFF.

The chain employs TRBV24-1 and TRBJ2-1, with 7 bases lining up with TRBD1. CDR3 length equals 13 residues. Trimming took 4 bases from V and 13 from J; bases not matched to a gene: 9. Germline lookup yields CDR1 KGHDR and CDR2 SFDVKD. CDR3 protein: CATSDPLTGIQFF. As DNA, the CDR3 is TGTGCCACCAGTGACCCCTTGACAGGGATTCAGTTCTTC.

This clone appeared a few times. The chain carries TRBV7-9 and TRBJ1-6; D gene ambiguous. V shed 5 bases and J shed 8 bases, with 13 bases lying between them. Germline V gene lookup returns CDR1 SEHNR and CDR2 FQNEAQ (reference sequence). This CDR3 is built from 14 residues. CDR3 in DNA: TGTGCCAGCAGCCTTCGGGTCCCATATTCACCCCTCCACTTT. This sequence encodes CASSLRVPYSPLHF.

The CDR3 spells CASSSLPSLAKNIQYF. The CDR3 DNA is TGTGCCAGTAGTAGCCTCCCGTCACTAGCCAAAAACATTCAGTACTTC. The chain combines TRBV19 with TRBJ2-4; D remains ambiguous. V was cut by 4 bases and J by 0 bases, with 13 bases left in between. The length of the CDR3 is 16 residues. Germline loops: CDR1 LNHDA, CDR2 SQIVND (reference sequence).

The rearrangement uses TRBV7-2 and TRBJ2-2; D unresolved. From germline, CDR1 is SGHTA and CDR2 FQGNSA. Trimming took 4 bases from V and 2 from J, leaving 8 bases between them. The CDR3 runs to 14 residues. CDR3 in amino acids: CASSSDSNTGELFF. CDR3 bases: TGTGCCAGCAGCTCAGACTCCAACACCGGGGAGCTGTTTTTT.

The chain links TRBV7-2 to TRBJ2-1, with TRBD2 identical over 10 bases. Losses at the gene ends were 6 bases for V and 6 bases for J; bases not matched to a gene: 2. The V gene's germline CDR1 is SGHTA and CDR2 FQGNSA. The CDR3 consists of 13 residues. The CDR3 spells CASSIAGGNEQFF. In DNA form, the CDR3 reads TGTGCCAGCAGTATAGCGGGGGGCAATGAGCAGTTCTTC.